Listed below are T cell receptor beta chains from one sample, sequenced in a study of blood T cells in healthy people across ages. TCRdb reprocessed the 5' RACE reads via MiXCR and lists one record per CDR3 protein. The sample includes approximately 1,000,000 distinct CDR3 sequences, under 40% of them seen just once. Material for sequencing was blood. Receptors originate from a young man in good health. Both conserved end residues are part of each CDR3. D genes are given only for firm matches. Where a row states a size, it is once, few, many or the class of an expanded clone; other rows omit it.

abundance	v_gene	d_gene	j_gene	CDR3aa	CDR3nt
-	TRBV7-2	TRBD1	TRBJ1-1	CASSFKTGNVPEAFF	TGTGCCAGCAGCTTTAAGACAGGGAATGTCCCTGAAGCTTTCTTT
few	TRBV20-1	-	TRBJ2-7	CSASSGPSYEQYF	TGCAGTGCTAGTTCTGGGCCATCCTACGAGCAGTACTTC
-	TRBV20-1	-	TRBJ1-1	CSARVPVEAFF	TGCAGTGCTAGAGTGCCAGTAGAAGCTTTCTTT
-	TRBV5-1	-	TRBJ2-3	CASSFPPGGADTQYF	TGCGCCAGCAGCTTCCCCCCTGGAGGGGCGGATACGCAGTATTTT
few	TRBV7-2	-	TRBJ2-5	CASSLGHLFQETQYF	TGTGCCAGCAGCTTAGGGCATCTCTTCCAAGAGACCCAGTACTTC
-	TRBV10-3	TRBD1	TRBJ1-5	CAISDRQGTEPQHF	TGTGCCATCAGTGATCGACAGGGGACGGAGCCCCAGCATTTT
-	TRBV5-1	TRBD2	TRBJ2-1	CANRLAGGYNEQFF	TGCGCCAACAGATTAGCGGGGGGCTACAATGAGCAGTTCTTC
-	TRBV6-6	TRBD1	TRBJ1-1	CASSSPAGGNTEAFF	TGTGCCAGCAGTTCCCCCGCAGGGGGGAACACTGAAGCTTTCTTT
-	TRBV6-1	TRBD2	TRBJ2-7	CASTDWTSGVYNEQYF	TGTGCCAGCACCGACTGGACTAGCGGGGTTTACAATGAGCAGTACTTC
-	TRBV19	-	TRBJ1-1	CASSTKPAGSFTEAFF	TGTGCCAGCTCTACCAAACCGGCAGGGTCGTTCACTGAAGCTTTCTTT
few	TRBV27	-	TRBJ2-3	CASRHAGVPTDTQYF	TGTGCCAGCAGGCACGCAGGGGTTCCCACAGATACGCAGTATTTT
few	TRBV28	-	TRBJ2-1	CASSPRGATYNEQFF	TGTGCCAGCAGTCCCCGGGGAGCAACCTACAATGAGCAGTTCTTC
-	TRBV20-1	-	TRBJ1-1	CSATNRGPLNTEAFF	TGCAGTGCTACAAACAGAGGACCTTTGAACACTGAAGCTTTCTTT
-	TRBV20-1	-	TRBJ2-3	CSARDTNKPADMQYF	TGCAGTGCCCGGGACACCAACAAGCCCGCAGATATGCAGTATTTT
few	TRBV20-1	TRBD2	TRBJ2-3	CSARVASGGSGTQYF	TGCAGTGCTAGGGTTGCTAGCGGGGGATCGGGTACGCAGTATTTT
few	TRBV5-6	TRBD1	TRBJ1-1	CASSVPPGQLNTEAFF	TGTGCCAGCAGCGTCCCACCGGGACAGTTGAACACTGAAGCTTTCTTT
few	TRBV7-2	-	TRBJ1-4	CASSTEGFGEKLFF	TGTGCCAGCAGCACGGAAGGGTTTGGCGAAAAACTGTTTTTT
many	TRBV14	TRBD1	TRBJ2-1	CASSGTVYNEQFF	TGTGCCAGCTCGGGGACAGTATACAATGAGCAGTTCTTC